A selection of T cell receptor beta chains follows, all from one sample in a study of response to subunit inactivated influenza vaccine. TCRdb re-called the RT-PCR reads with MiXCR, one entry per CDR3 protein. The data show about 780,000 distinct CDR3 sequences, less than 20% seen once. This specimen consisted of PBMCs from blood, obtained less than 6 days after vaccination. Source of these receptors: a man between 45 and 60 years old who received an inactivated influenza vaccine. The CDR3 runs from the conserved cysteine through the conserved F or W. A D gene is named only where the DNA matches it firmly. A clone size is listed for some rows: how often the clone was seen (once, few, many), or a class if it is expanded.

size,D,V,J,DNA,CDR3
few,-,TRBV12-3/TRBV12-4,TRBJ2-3,TGTGCCAGCACTGGGTTTCAGTTCTCAGATACGCAGTATTTT,CASTGFQFSDTQYF
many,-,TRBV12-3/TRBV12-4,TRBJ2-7,TGTGCCAGCAGTGAACGGGGGATGTACGAGCAGTACTTC,CASSERGMYEQYF
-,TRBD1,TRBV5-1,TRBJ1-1,TGCGCCAGCAGCTCGTCGACAGGGGGGGCGAACACTGAAGCTTTCTTT,CASSSSTGGANTEAFF
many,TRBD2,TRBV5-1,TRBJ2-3,TGCGCCAGCAGGACAAGACTAGCGGGGGGGCAGTGGGCAGATACGCAGTATTTT,CASRTRLAGGQWADTQYF
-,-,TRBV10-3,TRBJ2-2,TGTGCCACCTTTGGGGAGGTCGGGGAGCTGTTTTTT,CATFGEVGELFF
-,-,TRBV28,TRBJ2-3,TGTGCCAGCAGTTTTTTCCGGGACAACCCAGATACGCAGTATTTT,CASSFFRDNPDTQYF
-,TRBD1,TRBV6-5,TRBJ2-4,TGTGCCAGCAGTTACCAGAAACAGGGGCGGGTAGCCAAAAACATTCAGTACTTC,CASSYQKQGRVAKNIQYF
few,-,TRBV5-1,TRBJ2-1,TGCGCCAGCAGCCCCTCCCTAGCGTTATCCTACAATGAGCAGTTCTTC,CASSPSLALSYNEQFF
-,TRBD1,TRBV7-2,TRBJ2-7,TGTGCCAGCAGCTTTTACAGGGGGAACGAGCAGTACTTC,CASSFYRGNEQYF
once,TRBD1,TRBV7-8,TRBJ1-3,TGTGCCACCAGGGGGCTTGGAAACACCATGTATTTT,CATRGLGNTMYF
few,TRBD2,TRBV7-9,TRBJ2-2,TGTGCCAGCAGCTTAGCCCCTAGCGGGGGAGACACCGGGGAGCTGTTTTTT,CASSLAPSGGDTGELFF
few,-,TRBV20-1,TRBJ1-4,TGCAGTACCTACAGGTTTGATGAAAAACTGTTTTTT,CSTYRFDEKLFF
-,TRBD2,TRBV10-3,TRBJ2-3,TGTGCCATCAGTGAGCGGGGGGGCACAGATACGCAGTATTTT,CAISERGGTDTQYF
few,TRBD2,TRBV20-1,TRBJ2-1,TGCAGTGCTAGGCCCCTTACTAGCGGGAGGGTTGGCGCCTACAATGAGCAGTTCTTC,CSARPLTSGRVGAYNEQFF
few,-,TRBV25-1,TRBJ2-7,TGTGCCAGCGGGAGTAATGAGAAGTACTTC,CASGSNEKYF
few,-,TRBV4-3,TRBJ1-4,TGCGCCAGCAGCCAAGATTTAGGGAGTAATGAAAAACTGTTTTTT,CASSQDLGSNEKLFF
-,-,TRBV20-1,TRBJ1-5,TGCAGTGCTTCTAATCAGCCCCAGCATTTT,CSASNQPQHF
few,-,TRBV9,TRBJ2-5,TGTGCCAGCAGCACGTCTACAGGGCACCAAGAGACCCAGTACTTC,CASSTSTGHQETQYF
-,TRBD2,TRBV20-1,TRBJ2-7,TGCAGTGCTAGAGTAATAGACGGCGGGAGGGCCGTAACCTACGAGCAGTACTTC,CSARVIDGGRAVTYEQYF
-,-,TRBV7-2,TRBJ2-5,TGTGCCAGCAGTTTTAGCGAGAAGACACAAGAGACCCAGTACTTC,CASSFSEKTQETQYF
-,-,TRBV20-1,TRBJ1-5,TGCAGTGCTAGACAGGGAATGAGTCAGCCCCAGCATTTT,CSARQGMSQPQHF
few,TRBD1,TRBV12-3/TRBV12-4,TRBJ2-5,TGTGCCAGCAAGGGACAGGGGGTTGAGACCCAGTACTTC,CASKGQGVETQYF
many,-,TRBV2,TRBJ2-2,TGTGCCAGCAGTGAATGGGCCGGGGAGCTGTTTTTT,CASSEWAGELFF
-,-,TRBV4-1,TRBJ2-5,TGCGCCAGCAGCCAAGAATGGCCCACCAAGGGAACCCTTGGCGAGACCCAGTACTTC,CASSQEWPTKGTLGETQYF
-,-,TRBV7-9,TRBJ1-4,TGTGCCAGCAGCTTAGATTCGGGGCTGAATGAAAAACTGTTTTTT,CASSLDSGLNEKLFF
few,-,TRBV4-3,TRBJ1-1,TGCGCCAGCAGCCAAGTCCAGGCGAACACTGAAGCTTTCTTT,CASSQVQANTEAFF
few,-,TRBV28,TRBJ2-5,TGTGCCAGCAGCACCGGGGCCAGAACCCAGTACTTC,CASSTGARTQYF
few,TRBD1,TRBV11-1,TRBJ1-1,TGTGCCAGCAGCTACCTCGGGACAGAGAACACTGAAGCTTTCTTT,CASSYLGTENTEAFF
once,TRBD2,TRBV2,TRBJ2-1,TGTGCCAGCAGTGAAGCGCTAGCGGGGGAGAATGAGCAGTTCTTC,CASSEALAGENEQFF
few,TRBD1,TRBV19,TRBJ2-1,TGTGCCAGTAGTACTCAAGGGACAGGAGCCTACAATGAGCAGTTCTTC,CASSTQGTGAYNEQFF
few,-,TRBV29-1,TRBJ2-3,TGCAGCGTTGAAGATCACGGGACGACAGATACGCAGTATTTT,CSVEDHGTTDTQYF
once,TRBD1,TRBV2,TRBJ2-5,TGTGCCAGCGGGACAGGAAAAGAGACCCAGTACTTC,CASGTGKETQYF
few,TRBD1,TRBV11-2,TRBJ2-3,TGTGCCAGCAGCTCGACAGGGGGAGCAGATACGCAGTATTTT,CASSSTGGADTQYF
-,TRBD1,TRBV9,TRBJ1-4,TGTGCCAGCAGTGGCCCCCAGGGGGCTTATGAAAAACTGTTTTTT,CASSGPQGAYEKLFF
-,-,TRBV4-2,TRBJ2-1,TGTGCCAGCAGCCAAGATTGGCGGGCTTACAATGAGCAGTTCTTC,CASSQDWRAYNEQFF
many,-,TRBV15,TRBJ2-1,TGTGCCACCAGCAGAGGGACAGCCTACAATGAGCAGTTCTTC,CATSRGTAYNEQFF
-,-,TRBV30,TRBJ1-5,TGTGCCTGGGGGGAGGGTAGCAATCAGCCCCAGCATTTT,CAWGEGSNQPQHF
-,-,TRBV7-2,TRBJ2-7,TGTGCCAGCAGCTTCATTGGGGCTAGCCACGAGCAGTACTTC,CASSFIGASHEQYF